This TCR beta chain was identified in a study of control samples from healthy donors and cancer patients (dated by TCRdb to the early 2020s). A note on this clone: Its antigen has not been determined. No qualities accompany the bases; no much larger clone lies one base away.

Looking up the germline V gene yields CDR1 MNHNS and CDR2 SASEGT. Including the terminal cysteine and phenylalanine, the CDR3 comprises 16 residues. The CDR3 DNA has 48 bases and is translated from base 1. V is cut back by 4 bases and J by 3 bases, with 8 bases in the junction unmatched. The protocol used for the library was the immunoSEQ multiplex PCR assay. Held by TCRdb, this immuneACCESS table contains in-frame sequences only and omits some clones. Under half of the omission traces to an unresolved V gene where checked; the cause of the rest is unknown. A total of 110,000 to 150,000 clones appear in this sample, 89% of them only once. Jointly, the top ten make up over 4% of the sample.

What was sequenced was blood. The receptor was derived from a man aged 25 to 45 in good health. The chain is assembled from TRBV6-1 and TRBJ1-1, with 10 junctional bases fitting TRBD1. The DNA sequence is given as TGTGCCAGCAGTGTCCGGGACAGGGGCCCGTACACTGAAGCTTTCTTT. Its protein product is CASSVRDRGPYTEAFF.